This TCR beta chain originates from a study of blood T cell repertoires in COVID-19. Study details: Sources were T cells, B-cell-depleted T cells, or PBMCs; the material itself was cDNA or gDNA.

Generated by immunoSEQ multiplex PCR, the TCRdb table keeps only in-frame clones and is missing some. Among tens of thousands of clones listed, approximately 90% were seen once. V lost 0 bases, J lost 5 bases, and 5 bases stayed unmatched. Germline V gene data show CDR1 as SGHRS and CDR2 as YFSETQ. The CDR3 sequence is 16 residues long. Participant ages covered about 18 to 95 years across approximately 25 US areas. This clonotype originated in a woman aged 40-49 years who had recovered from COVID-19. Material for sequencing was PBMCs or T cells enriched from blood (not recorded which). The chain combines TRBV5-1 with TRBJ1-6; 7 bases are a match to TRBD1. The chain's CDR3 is CASSLGDRAHNSPLHF. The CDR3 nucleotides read TGCGCCAGCAGCTTGGGCGACAGGGCCCATAATTCACCCCTCCACTTT.